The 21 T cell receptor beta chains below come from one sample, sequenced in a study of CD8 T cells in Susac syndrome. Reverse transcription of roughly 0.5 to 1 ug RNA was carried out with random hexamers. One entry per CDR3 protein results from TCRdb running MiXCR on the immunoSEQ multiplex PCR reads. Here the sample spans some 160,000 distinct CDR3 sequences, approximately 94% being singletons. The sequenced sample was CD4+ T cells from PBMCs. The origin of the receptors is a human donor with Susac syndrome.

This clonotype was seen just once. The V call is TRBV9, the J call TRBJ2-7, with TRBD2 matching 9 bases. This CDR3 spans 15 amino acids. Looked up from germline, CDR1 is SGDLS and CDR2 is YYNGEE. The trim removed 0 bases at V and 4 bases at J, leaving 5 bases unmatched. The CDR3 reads CASSVGGGAIYEQYF. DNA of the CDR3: TGTGCCAGCAGCGTAGGCGGGGGGGCCATTTACGAGCAGTACTTC.

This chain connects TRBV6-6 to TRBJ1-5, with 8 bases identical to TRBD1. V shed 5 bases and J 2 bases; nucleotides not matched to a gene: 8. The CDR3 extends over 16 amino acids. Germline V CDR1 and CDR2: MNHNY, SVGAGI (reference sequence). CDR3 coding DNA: TGTGCCAGCAGTCCGACGGACAGGGAGGGCAATCAGCCCCAGCATTTT. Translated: CASSPTDREGNQPQHF.

Here the CDR3 DNA reads TGCGCCAGCAGCACTGACACGGCACTAAGGAATGAGCAGTTCTTC. This gives the protein CASSTDTALRNEQFF. The chain has TRBV5-1 and TRBJ2-1; D is unclear. Germline CDR1 SGHRS, CDR2 YFSETQ. V lost 4 bases to trimming and J lost 7 bases, with 18 bases between them. The CDR3 sequence is 15 residues long.

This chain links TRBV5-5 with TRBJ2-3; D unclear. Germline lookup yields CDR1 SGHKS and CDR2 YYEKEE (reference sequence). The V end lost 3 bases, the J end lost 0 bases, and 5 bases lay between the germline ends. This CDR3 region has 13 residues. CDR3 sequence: CASSSASTDTQYF. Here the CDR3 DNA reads TGTGCCAGCAGCTCTGCTAGCACAGATACGCAGTATTTT.

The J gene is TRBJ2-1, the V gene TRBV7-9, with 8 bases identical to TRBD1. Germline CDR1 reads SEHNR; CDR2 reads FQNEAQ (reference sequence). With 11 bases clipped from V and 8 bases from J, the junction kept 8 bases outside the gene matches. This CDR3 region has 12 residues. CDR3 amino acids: CAAQGATYEQFF. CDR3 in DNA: TGTGCCGCGCAGGGGGCCACTTATGAGCAGTTCTTC.

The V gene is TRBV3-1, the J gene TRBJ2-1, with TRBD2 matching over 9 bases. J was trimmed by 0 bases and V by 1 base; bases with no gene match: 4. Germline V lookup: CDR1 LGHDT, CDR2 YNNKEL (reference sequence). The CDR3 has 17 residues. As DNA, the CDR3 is TGTGCCAGCAGCCAAGTTAGCGGGGGTAACTCCTACAATGAGCAGTTCTTC. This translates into CASSQVSGGNSYNEQFF.

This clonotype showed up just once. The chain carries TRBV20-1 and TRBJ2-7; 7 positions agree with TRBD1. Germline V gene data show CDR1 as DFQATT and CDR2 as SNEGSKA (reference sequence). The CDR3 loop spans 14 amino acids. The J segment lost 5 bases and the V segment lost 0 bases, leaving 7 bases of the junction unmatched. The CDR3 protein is CSARDKRGRDEQYF. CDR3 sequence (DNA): TGCAGTGCTAGAGATAAGAGGGGGCGGGACGAGCAGTACTTC.

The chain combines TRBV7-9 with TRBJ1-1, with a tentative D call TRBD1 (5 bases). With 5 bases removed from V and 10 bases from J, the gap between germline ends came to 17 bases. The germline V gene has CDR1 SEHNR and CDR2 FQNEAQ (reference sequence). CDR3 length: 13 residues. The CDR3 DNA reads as TGTGCCAGCAGCCCCGGGACGGAGATTGGAGCTTTCTTT. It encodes CASSPGTEIGAFF.

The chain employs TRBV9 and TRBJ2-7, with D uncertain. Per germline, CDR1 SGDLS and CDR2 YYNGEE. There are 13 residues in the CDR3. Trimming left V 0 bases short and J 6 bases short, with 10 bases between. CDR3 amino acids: CASSVAERSEQYF. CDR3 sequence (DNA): TGTGCCAGCAGCGTAGCGGAACGGAGCGAGCAGTACTTC.

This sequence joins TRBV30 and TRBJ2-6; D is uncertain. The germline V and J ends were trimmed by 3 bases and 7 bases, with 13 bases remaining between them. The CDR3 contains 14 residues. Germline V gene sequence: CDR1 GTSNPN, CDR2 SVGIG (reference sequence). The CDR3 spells CAWSDSWVANVLTF. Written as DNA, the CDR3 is TGTGCCTGGAGCGACTCTTGGGTCGCCAACGTCCTGACTTTC.

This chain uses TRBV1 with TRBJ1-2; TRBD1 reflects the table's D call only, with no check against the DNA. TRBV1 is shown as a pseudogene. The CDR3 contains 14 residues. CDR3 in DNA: TGCACCAGCAGCCAACTGGGACGGGCCTATGGCTACACCTTC. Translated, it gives CTSSQLGRAYGYTF.

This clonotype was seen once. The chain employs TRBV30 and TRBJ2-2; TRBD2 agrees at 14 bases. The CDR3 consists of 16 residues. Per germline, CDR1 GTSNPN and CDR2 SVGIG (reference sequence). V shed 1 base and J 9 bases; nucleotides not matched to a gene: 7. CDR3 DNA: TGTGCCTGGAGTGCAGGGACTAGCGGGGGCTACCGGGAGCTGTTTTTT. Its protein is CAWSAGTSGGYRELFF. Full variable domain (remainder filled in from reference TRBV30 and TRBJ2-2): SQTIHQWPATLVQPVGSPLSLECTVEGTSNPNLYWYRQAAGRGLQLLFYSVGIGQISSEVPQNLSASRPQDRQFILSSKKLLLSDSGFYLCAWSAGTSGGYRELFFGEGSRLTVL.

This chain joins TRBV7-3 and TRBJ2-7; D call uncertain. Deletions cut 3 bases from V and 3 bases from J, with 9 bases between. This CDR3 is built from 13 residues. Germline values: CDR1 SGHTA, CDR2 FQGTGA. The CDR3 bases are TGTGCCAGCAGCTTCGGCAGAGACTACGAGCAGTACTTC. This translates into CASSFGRDYEQYF.

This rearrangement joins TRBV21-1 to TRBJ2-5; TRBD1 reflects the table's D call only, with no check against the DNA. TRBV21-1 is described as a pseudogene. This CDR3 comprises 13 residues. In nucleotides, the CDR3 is TGTGCCAGCAATAACAGGGTCGGGGAGACCCAGTACTTC. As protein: CASNNRVGETQYF.

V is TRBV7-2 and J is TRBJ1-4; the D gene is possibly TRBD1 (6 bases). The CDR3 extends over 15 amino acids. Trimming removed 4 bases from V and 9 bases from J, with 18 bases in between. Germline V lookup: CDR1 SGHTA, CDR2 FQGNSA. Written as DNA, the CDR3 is TGTGCCAGCAGCTGGCCTACAGGGAGATCGAAAAAACTGTTTTTT. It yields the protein CASSWPTGRSKKLFF.

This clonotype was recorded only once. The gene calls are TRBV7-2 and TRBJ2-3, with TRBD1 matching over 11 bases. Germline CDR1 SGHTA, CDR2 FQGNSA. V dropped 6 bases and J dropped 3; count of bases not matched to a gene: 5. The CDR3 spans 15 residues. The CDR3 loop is CASSKDRGRTDTQYF. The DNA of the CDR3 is TGTGCCAGCAGTAAGGACAGGGGGCGGACAGATACGCAGTATTTT.

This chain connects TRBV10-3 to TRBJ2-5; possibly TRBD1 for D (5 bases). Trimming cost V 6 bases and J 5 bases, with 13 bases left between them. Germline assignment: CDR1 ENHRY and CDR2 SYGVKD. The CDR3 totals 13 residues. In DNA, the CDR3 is TGTGCCATCAGGGCGATGAAGGGGGAGACCCAGTACTTC. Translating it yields CAIRAMKGETQYF.

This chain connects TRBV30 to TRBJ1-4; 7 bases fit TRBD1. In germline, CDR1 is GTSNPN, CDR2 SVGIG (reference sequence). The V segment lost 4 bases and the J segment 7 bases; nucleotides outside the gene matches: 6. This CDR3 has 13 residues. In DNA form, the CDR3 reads TGTGCCTGGAACGGAGGGGGCATTGAAAAACTGTTTTTT. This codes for CAWNGGGIEKLFF.

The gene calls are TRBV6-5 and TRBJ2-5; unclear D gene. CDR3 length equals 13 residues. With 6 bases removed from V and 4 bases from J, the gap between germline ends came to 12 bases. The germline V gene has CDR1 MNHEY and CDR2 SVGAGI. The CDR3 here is CASREKSRETQYF. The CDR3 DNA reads TGTGCCAGCAGGGAAAAGAGTAGAGAGACCCAGTACTTC.

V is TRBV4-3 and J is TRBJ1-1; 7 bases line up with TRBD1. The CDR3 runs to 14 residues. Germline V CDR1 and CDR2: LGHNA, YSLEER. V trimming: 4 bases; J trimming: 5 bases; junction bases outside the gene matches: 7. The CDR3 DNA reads TGCGCCAGCAGCCCAGTAGACAGGGTGACTGAAGCTTTCTTT. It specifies CASSPVDRVTEAFF.

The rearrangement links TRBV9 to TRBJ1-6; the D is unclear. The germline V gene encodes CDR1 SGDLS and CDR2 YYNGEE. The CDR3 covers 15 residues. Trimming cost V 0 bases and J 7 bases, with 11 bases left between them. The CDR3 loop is CASSVDGLPNSPLHF. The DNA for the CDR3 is TGTGCCAGCAGCGTAGACGGGTTGCCGAATTCACCCCTCCACTTT.